The 10 T cell receptor beta chains given below trace back to one sample, sequenced in a study of CD8 T cells in ankylosing spondylitis. TCRdb reanalysed the 5' RACE reads using MiXCR and keeps one entry per CDR3 protein. This table has just over 350,000 distinct CDR3 sequences, approximately 20% appearing once. Sequencing was done on a sample of blood, either unsorted or a sorted T cell fraction (not recorded which). These receptors all come from a male donor with ankylosing spondylitis or in good health (not recorded which).

This chain links TRBV12-3 or TRBV12-4 with TRBJ1-2; 7 bases match TRBD1. There are 13 residues in the CDR3. V lost 2 bases and J lost 7; bases outside the gene matches: 4. The CDR3, as DNA: TGTGCCAGCAGTTTAACAGGGGAGAGTGGCTACACCTTC. Translating it yields CASSLTGESGYTF.

The rearrangement uses TRBV12-3 or TRBV12-4 and TRBJ2-5, with D unclear. V lost 3 bases, J lost 1 base, and 9 bases lay in between. This CDR3 is built from 14 residues. The CDR3 spells CASSFTGLQETQYF. The CDR3 DNA reads TGTGCCAGCAGTTTTACGGGCCTCCAAGAGACCCAGTACTTC.

This clonotype was detected a few times. V and J are TRBV12-3 or TRBV12-4 and TRBJ2-2; unclear D gene. The CDR3 contains 13 residues. Trimming pared 10 bases from V and 5 bases from J, leaving 14 bases between. The CDR3 loop reads CANTESGTGELFF. The CDR3 bases are TGTGCCAACACCGAATCCGGGACCGGGGAGCTGTTTTTT.

This clonotype was seen a few times. V gene TRBV30 combines with J gene TRBJ2-5; 8 bases agree with TRBD2. CDR1 and CDR2 (germline): GTSNPN, SVGIG (reference sequence). The CDR3 has 15 amino acids. The junction had 7 bases not matched to a gene; V was cut back by 1 base and J by 3 bases. The CDR3 loop reads CAWSDGLAREETQYF. The CDR3 DNA sequence: TGTGCCTGGAGTGACGGACTAGCAAGGGAAGAGACCCAGTACTTC.

CDR3 sequence: CSVHWGILDEQFF. DNA of the CDR3: TGCAGCGTTCATTGGGGGATCCTCGATGAGCAGTTCTTC. The J gene is TRBJ2-1, the V gene TRBV29-1, with D possibly being TRBD1 or TRBD2 (5 bases each). CDR1 and CDR2 (germline): SQVTM, ANQGSEA. The CDR3 covers 13 residues. V dropped 5 bases and J dropped 8 bases, with 16 bases sitting between them.

This clonotype was seen repeatedly, ten times or more. The chain joins TRBV20-1 to TRBJ2-1, with 8 bases identical to TRBD2. V shed 0 bases, J shed 0 bases, and the junction held 4 bases outside the gene matches. Germline loops: CDR1 DFQATT, CDR2 SNEGSKA (reference sequence). The CDR3 totals 16 residues. CDR3 DNA sequence: TGCAGTGCTAGAGAGCGGGGGGTCCCCTCCTACAATGAGCAGTTCTTC. It encodes CSARERGVPSYNEQFF.

This clonotype was detected a few times. This chain uses TRBV12-3 or TRBV12-4 with TRBJ2-2; 11 bases fit TRBD2. The V gene end was trimmed by 6 bases and the J gene end by 4 bases; junction bases not matched to a gene: 4. The CDR3 loop spans 15 amino acids. The CDR3 DNA reads as TGTGCCAGCAGCCCTGGACTAGCGGGCACCGGGGAGCTGTTTTTT. It encodes CASSPGLAGTGELFF.

This clonotype was seen more than once but under ten times. The chain recombines TRBV2 with TRBJ2-2; D is ambiguous. V was clipped by 8 bases and J by 6 bases, with 7 bases between them. Per the germline V gene, CDR1 is SNHLY and CDR2 is FYNNEI. The CDR3 covers 11 residues. CDR3 sequence (DNA): TGTGCCAGCGGTGGAGCCGGGGAGCTGTTTTTT. It translates to CASGGAGELFF.

The gene calls are TRBV12-3 or TRBV12-4 and TRBJ1-1; 7 bases match TRBD1. This CDR3 comprises 15 residues. Trimming cost V 7 bases and J 6 bases; bases outside gene matches: 14. The CDR3 region is CASTSRLGTDPEAFF. CDR3 nucleotide sequence: TGTGCCAGCACCTCAAGGCTCGGGACAGACCCTGAAGCTTTCTTT.

This clonotype has at least ten counts. The chain has TRBV15 and TRBJ2-6, with a tentative D call TRBD2 (5 bases). CDR1 is LNHNV and CDR2 is YYDKDF in the germline V gene (reference sequence). The CDR3 runs 16 residues. V was trimmed by 0 bases and J by 1 base, leaving 7 bases between them. CDR3 coding DNA: TGTGCCACCAGCAGAGATCGGGGTTCTGGGGCCAACGTCCTGACTTTC. This codes for CATSRDRGSGANVLTF.